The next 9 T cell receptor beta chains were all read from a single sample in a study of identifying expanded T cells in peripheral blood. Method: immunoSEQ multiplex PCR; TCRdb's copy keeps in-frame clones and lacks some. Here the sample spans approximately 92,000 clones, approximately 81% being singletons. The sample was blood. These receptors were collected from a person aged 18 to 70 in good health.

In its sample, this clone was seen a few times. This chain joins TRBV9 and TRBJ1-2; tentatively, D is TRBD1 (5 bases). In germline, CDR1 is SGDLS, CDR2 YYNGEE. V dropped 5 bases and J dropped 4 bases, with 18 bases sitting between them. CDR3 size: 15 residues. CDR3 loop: CASSRPGRGGYGYTF. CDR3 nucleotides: TGTGCCAGCAGTAGGCCGGGACGGGGGGGCTATGGCTACACCTTC.

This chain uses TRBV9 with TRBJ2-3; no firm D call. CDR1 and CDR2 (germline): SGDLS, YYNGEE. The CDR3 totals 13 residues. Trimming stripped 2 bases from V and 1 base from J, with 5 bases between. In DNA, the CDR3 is TGTGCCAGCAGCGTCCAGGGCACAGATACGCAGTATTTT. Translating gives CASSVQGTDTQYF.

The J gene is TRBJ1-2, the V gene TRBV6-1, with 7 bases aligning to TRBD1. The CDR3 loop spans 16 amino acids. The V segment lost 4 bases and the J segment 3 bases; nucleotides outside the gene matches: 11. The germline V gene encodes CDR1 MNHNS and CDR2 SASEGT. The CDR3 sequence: CASSGRKVDRHYGYTF. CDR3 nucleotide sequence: TGTGCCAGCAGTGGAAGAAAAGTGGACAGGCACTATGGCTACACCTTC.

CDR3 sequence reads: CASSQVSGGAYNEQFF. The CDR3, as DNA: TGCGCCAGCAGCCAAGTCAGCGGGGGGGCCTACAATGAGCAGTTCTTC. The genes are TRBV4-3 and TRBJ2-1, with 10 positions matching TRBD2. Germline CDR1 and CDR2: LGHNA and YSLEER. The CDR3 consists of 16 residues. J gave up 2 bases and V 1 base, and 2 bases lay outside the gene matches.

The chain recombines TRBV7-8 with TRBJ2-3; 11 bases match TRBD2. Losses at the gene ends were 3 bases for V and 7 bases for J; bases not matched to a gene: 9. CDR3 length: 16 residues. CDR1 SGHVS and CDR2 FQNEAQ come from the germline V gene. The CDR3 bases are TGTGCCAGCAGCTTTCGACTAGCGGGGAGAGTGAATACGCAGTATTTT. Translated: CASSFRLAGRVNTQYF.

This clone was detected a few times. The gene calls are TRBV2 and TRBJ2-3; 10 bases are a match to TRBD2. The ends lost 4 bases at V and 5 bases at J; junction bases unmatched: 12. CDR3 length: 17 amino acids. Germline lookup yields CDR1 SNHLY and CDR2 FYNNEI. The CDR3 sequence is CASSASKRGGRRDTQYF. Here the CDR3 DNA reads TGTGCCAGCAGTGCGAGCAAGCGGGGGGGCCGAAGAGATACGCAGTATTTT.

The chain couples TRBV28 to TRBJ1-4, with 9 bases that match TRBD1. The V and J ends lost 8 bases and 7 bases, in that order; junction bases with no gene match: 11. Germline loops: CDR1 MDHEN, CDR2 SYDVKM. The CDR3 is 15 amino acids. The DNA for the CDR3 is TGTGCCAGCTTGGGGGGACAGGGCCGCAGTGAAAAACTGTTTTTT. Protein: CASLGGQGRSEKLFF.

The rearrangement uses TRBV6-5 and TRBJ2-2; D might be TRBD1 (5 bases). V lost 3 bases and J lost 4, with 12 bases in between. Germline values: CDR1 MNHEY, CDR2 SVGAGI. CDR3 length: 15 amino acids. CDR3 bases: TGTGCCAGCAGTTATCAACGACAGCTCACCGGGGAGCTGTTTTTT. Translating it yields CASSYQRQLTGELFF.

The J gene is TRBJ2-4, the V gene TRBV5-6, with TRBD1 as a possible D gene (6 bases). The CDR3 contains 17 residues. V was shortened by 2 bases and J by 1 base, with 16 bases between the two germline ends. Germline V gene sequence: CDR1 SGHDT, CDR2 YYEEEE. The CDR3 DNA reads TGTGCCAGCAGCTTAGGTCTATGGACAGACGCCAAAAACATTCAGTACTTC. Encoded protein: CASSLGLWTDAKNIQYF.